Shown below are 24 T cell receptor beta chains from a single sample sequenced in a study of control samples from healthy donors and cancer patients. Method: immunoSEQ multiplex PCR; TCRdb's copy keeps in-frame clones and lacks some. The sample holds 94,000 or so clones, roughly 83% seen once. The sequenced sample was PBMCs. These receptor sequences come from an older man with lung cancer.

The chain uses TRBV6-5 and TRBJ2-5; 10 bases align to TRBD1. CDR3 length equals 15 residues. The junction had 6 bases not matched to a gene; V was cut back by 4 bases and J by 4 bases. Germline V gives CDR1 MNHEY, CDR2 SVGAGI. The CDR3 DNA sequence: TGTGCCAGCAGTTTGGGACAGGGGAGGGCAGAGACCCAGTACTTC. It encodes CASSLGQGRAETQYF.

The rearrangement links TRBV18 to TRBJ2-3; 9 bases fit TRBD2. The CDR3 loop spans 16 amino acids. Germline loops: CDR1 KGHSH, CDR2 LQKENI. J was trimmed by 0 bases and V by 3 bases; bases with no gene match: 4. The CDR3 loop is CASSPRSGGSTDTQYF. The CDR3 DNA is TGTGCCAGCTCACCGAGGAGCGGGGGGAGCACAGATACGCAGTATTTT.

This chain uses TRBV24-1 with TRBJ1-2; no definite D call. This CDR3 is 14 amino acids long. V was clipped by 4 bases and J by 4 bases, with 12 bases between them. In germline, CDR1 is KGHDR, CDR2 SFDVKD. The CDR3 spells CATSDPTRIYGYTF. CDR3 coding DNA: TGTGCCACCAGTGACCCCACACGGATCTATGGCTACACCTTC.

CDR3 amino acids: CASSPTAGSSYEQYF. The CDR3 DNA is TGTGCCAGCAGCCCGACCGCAGGTAGCTCCTACGAGCAGTACTTC. This sequence joins TRBV7-3 and TRBJ2-7, with D hard to call. Germline CDR1 is SGHTA and CDR2 is FQGTGA. This CDR3 has 15 residues. The V end lost 5 bases, the J end lost 0 bases, and 14 bases lay between the germline ends.

The table lists this clone with a count of one. The chain employs TRBV10-2 and TRBJ2-3; the match to TRBD2 covers 11 bases. Germline V CDR1 and CDR2: WSHSY, SAAADI. V was pared by 5 bases and J by 1 base, with 2 bases of the junction left unmatched. The CDR3 covers 15 residues. CDR3: CASSPSGGRTDTQYF. DNA for the CDR3: TGCGCCAGCAGTCCTAGCGGGGGGCGCACAGATACGCAGTATTTT.

The genes are TRBV9 and TRBJ2-1; 8 bases are a match to TRBD2. The CDR3 runs to 17 residues. CDR1 is SGDLS and CDR2 is YYNGEE in the germline V gene. The V segment lost 0 bases and the J segment 0 bases; nucleotides outside the gene matches: 5. CDR3 bases: TGTGCCAGCAGCGTAGACGCCGGGAGGGGCTCCTACAATGAGCAGTTCTTC. It translates to CASSVDAGRGSYNEQFF.

Only one count was recorded for this clone. This chain uses TRBV7-9 with TRBJ1-1, with D unclear. Trimming removed 1 base at V and 7 bases at J, with 10 bases between. This CDR3 contains 13 residues. Germline CDR1 SEHNR, CDR2 FQNEAQ (reference sequence). The CDR3: CASSLGGPGEAFF. CDR3 sequence (DNA): TGTGCCAGCAGCTTAGGCGGCCCAGGTGAAGCTTTCTTT.

The gene calls are TRBV27 and TRBJ2-4, with 9 bases lining up with TRBD1. Trimming at V came to 5 bases and at J to 10 bases, leaving 24 bases not matched to a gene. The CDR3 consists of 19 residues. Germline assignment: CDR1 MNHEY and CDR2 SMNVEV (reference sequence). The CDR3 region has the DNA TGTGCCAGCAGTCCCCTTGGGCAGATTGGACAGGGGAAAATTTATATTCAGTACTTC. Encoded protein: CASSPLGQIGQGKIYIQYF.

Concerning this clone itself: The sample has other DNA sequences that encode this CDR3 too. The chain recombines TRBV3-1 (or the pseudogene TRBV3-2) with TRBJ2-1; no firm D call. The V end lost 0 bases, the J end lost 7 bases, and 7 bases lay between the germline ends. CDR3 size: 13 residues. Germline V gene sequence: CDR1 LGHDT, CDR2 YNNKEL (reference sequence). The CDR3 region is CASSQDLRNEQFF. CDR3 coding DNA: TGTGCCAGCAGCCAAGATCTCAGGAATGAGCAGTTCTTC.

The rearrangement joins TRBV5-4 to TRBJ1-6, with unresolved D. Germline V gene data show CDR1 as SGHNT and CDR2 as YYREEE (reference sequence). CDR3 length equals 15 residues. The germline V and J ends were trimmed by 0 bases and 10 bases, with 14 bases remaining between them. CDR3 in DNA: TGTGCCAGCAGCTTGGTTCTGGGCGCAGGATCACCCCTCCACTTT. This codes for CASSLVLGAGSPLHF.

This chain links TRBV3-1 (or the pseudogene TRBV3-2) with TRBJ2-4, with D possibly being TRBD2 (5 bases). Germline CDR1 is LGHDT and CDR2 is YNNKEL (reference sequence). The V end was cut by 4 bases, the J end by 2 bases, with 18 bases between. The CDR3 spans 17 residues. CDR3 sequence (DNA): TGTGCCAGCAGCCCCGGACTCTCCGCAGTCTCCAAAAACATTCAGTACTTC. Amino acid sequence: CASSPGLSAVSKNIQYF.

The V gene is TRBV19, the J gene TRBJ2-7, with TRBD1 matching over 10 bases. Germline lookup yields CDR1 LNHDA and CDR2 SQIVND (reference sequence). This CDR3 is 17 amino acids long. After removal of 1 base from V and 5 bases from J, the junction contained 11 bases not matched to a gene. CDR3 coding DNA: TGTGCCAGTAGTATAGGGGGGACAGGGGACATGTTCAACGAGCAGTACTTC. Its translation: CASSIGGTGDMFNEQYF.

J is TRBJ1-6 and V is TRBV6-5; weak D call: TRBD1 (5 bases). The length of the CDR3 is 14 residues. Trimming removed 6 bases from V and 5 bases from J, with 11 bases in between. Germline V CDR1 and CDR2: MNHEY, SVGAGI. This CDR3 is CASSLLGDNSPLHF. The CDR3 region has the DNA TGTGCCAGCAGCCTCTTAGGGGATAATTCACCCCTCCACTTT.

The chain is built from TRBV10-1 and TRBJ2-1; 10 bases are a match to TRBD1. Germline-derived CDR1 and CDR2 are WNHNN and SYGVQD (reference sequence). V was pared by 9 bases and J by 3 bases, with 14 bases of the junction left unmatched. The CDR3 extends over 17 amino acids. The DNA of the CDR3 is TGCGCCAGTAGTACCCCCGGCCGGGACAGGGGCTACAATGAGCAGTTCTTC. Translation gives CASSTPGRDRGYNEQFF.

This clone was found once. The DNA for the CDR3 is TGTGCCAGCAGTGACTGGAATTCACCCCTCCACTTT. It specifies CASSDWNSPLHF. This rearrangement joins TRBV25-1 to TRBJ1-6; D unclear. This CDR3 has 12 amino acids. Looked up from germline, CDR1 is MGHDK and CDR2 is SYGVNS. The V and J ends lost 3 bases and 7 bases respectively, with 4 bases between them.

This rearrangement joins TRBV6-1 to TRBJ1-3; no clear D gene. Germline V gene sequence: CDR1 MNHNS, CDR2 SASEGT. V shed 3 bases and J shed 0 bases, with 12 bases lying between them. The CDR3 length is 16 residues. CDR3 nucleotides: TGTGCCAGCAGTGATCAGCGGCTTTCCTCTGGAAACACCATATATTTT. Its translation is CASSDQRLSSGNTIYF.

The chain has TRBV3-1 (or the pseudogene TRBV3-2) and TRBJ2-2; D gene ambiguous. V lost 1 base, J lost 5 bases, and 11 bases lay in between. Germline CDR1 LGHDT, CDR2 YNNKEL (reference sequence). This CDR3 has 15 amino acids. The CDR3 sequence: CASSQGDVRTGELFF. In DNA, the CDR3 is TGTGCCAGCAGCCAAGGAGACGTTCGGACCGGGGAGCTGTTTTTT.

V usage is TRBV15 and J usage is TRBJ1-1; D is uncertain. V was cut by 1 base and J by 0 bases, with 9 bases left in between. CDR1 LNHNV and CDR2 YYDKDF come from the germline V gene (reference sequence). The CDR3 spans 15 residues. The CDR3 DNA reads as TGTGCCACCAGCAGAGGAGGCATATTGAACACTGAAGCTTTCTTT. This gives the protein CATSRGGILNTEAFF.

The rearrangement uses TRBV6-2 or TRBV6-3 and TRBJ1-2, with 9 bases fitting TRBD1. Germline trimming cut 3 bases from V and 9 bases from J; bases unmatched to any gene: 11. Germline V gives CDR1 MNHEY, CDR2 SVGEGT. The CDR3 has 15 amino acids. The CDR3 spells CASSYRQGGIRSYTF. The CDR3 bases are TGTGCCAGCAGTTATCGACAGGGGGGTATTAGGAGCTACACCTTC.

This chain joins TRBV6-5 and TRBJ2-7; D uncertain. The germline gives CDR1 MNHEY, CDR2 SVGAGI. Trimming cost V 2 bases and J 7 bases, with 12 bases left between them. CDR3 length equals 13 residues. CDR3 region: CASSYEAYSEQYF. Here the CDR3 DNA reads TGTGCCAGCAGTTACGAGGCGTACAGTGAGCAGTACTTC.

This clone was detected only once. The rearrangement links TRBV7-9 to TRBJ1-4; D unresolved. CDR3 size: 16 residues. In germline, CDR1 is SEHNR, CDR2 FQNEAQ (reference sequence). V was cut by 5 bases and J by 0 bases, with 13 bases left in between. CDR3 residues: CASSRKAGPTNEKLFF. CDR3 sequence (DNA): TGTGCCAGCAGCCGTAAGGCAGGTCCAACTAATGAAAAACTGTTTTTT.

The chain recombines TRBV7-9 with TRBJ1-1; D gene uncertain. The V end was cut by 5 bases, the J end by 1 base, with 11 bases between. Germline CDR1 SEHNR, CDR2 FQNEAQ (reference sequence). The CDR3 loop spans 14 amino acids. The DNA of the CDR3 is TGTGCCAGCAGCCCCGGGCTCGGGAACACTGAAGCTTTCTTT. This encodes CASSPGLGNTEAFF.

This clone has a handful of counts. The V gene is TRBV19, the J gene TRBJ2-7; perhaps TRBD2 as D (6 bases). The V end lost 5 bases, the J end lost 8 bases, and 19 bases lay between the germline ends. Germline loops: CDR1 LNHDA, CDR2 SQIVND (reference sequence). CDR3 size: 14 residues. CDR3 nucleotides: TGTGCCAGTAGTCCAGAATCCTCAGGAGGGAAGCAGTACTTC. Translation gives CASSPESSGGKQYF.

The V gene is TRBV19, the J gene TRBJ2-7, with TRBD1 matching 7 bases. V lost 6 bases, J lost 3 bases, and 11 bases stayed unmatched. The CDR3 is 15 amino acids. Germline CDR1 is LNHDA and CDR2 is SQIVND (reference sequence). Here the CDR3 reads CASSVPGTAHYEQYF. Here the CDR3 DNA reads TGTGCCAGTAGCGTCCCCGGGACAGCCCACTACGAGCAGTACTTC. Together with reference TRBV19 and TRBJ2-7, the CDR3 gives the full variable domain: DGGITQSPKYLFRKEGQNVTLSCEQNLNHDAMYWYRQDPGQGLRLIYYSQIVNDFQKGDIAEGYSVSREKKESFPLTVTSAQKNPTAFYLCASSVPGTAHYEQYFGPGTRLTVT.